The 10 T cell receptor beta chains below all came from one sample that was sequenced in a study of blood T cells in healthy people across ages. Using a J-beta primer mix together with a sample-barcoded 5' primer, a second PCR was run for roughly 7 to 11 cycles. In TCRdb, the 5' RACE reads were re-called with MiXCR into one record per CDR3 protein. This sample has about 1 million distinct CDR3 sequences, with roughly a quarter found just once. This sample was also put to use in a study of T cells of mothers and their children.

Specimen: blood. These receptors were obtained from a girl between 2 and 10 years old in good health.

This clonotype was observed a handful of times. This CDR3 is CASGLAGRMNTEAFF. CDR3 DNA sequence: TGTGCTAGTGGTTTGGCCGGGCGGATGAACACTGAAGCTTTCTTT. This rearrangement joins TRBV12-5 to TRBJ1-1; D not certain. This CDR3 is built from 15 residues. CDR1 and CDR2 from the germline V gene are LGHNT and FRNRAP. Trimming took off 1 base at V and 0 bases at J, with 9 bases between the two ends. Combining the CDR3 with reference TRBV12-5 and TRBJ1-1 gives the whole variable domain DARVTQTPRHKVTEMGQEVTMRCQPILGHNTVFWYRQTMMQGLELLAYFRNRAPLDDSGMPKDRFSAEMPDATLATLKIQPSEPRDSAVYFCASGLAGRMNTEAFFGQGTRLTVV.

The chain employs TRBV3-1 and TRBJ2-1; D possibly corresponds to TRBD2 (6 bases). The V gene lost 4 bases and the J gene lost 8 bases, with 15 bases spanning the gap. Germline assignment: CDR1 LGHDT and CDR2 YNNKEL (reference sequence). The CDR3 runs 14 residues. The CDR3 here is CASSLGPLADEQFF. The CDR3 DNA reads as TGTGCCAGCAGCCTTGGTCCGTTAGCGGATGAGCAGTTCTTC.

The rearrangement uses TRBV7-2 and TRBJ2-1; D uncertain. The CDR3 length is 11 residues. Germline values: CDR1 SGHTA, CDR2 FQGNSA. V dropped 5 bases and J dropped 15 bases, with 14 bases sitting between them. The CDR3 spells CASSLFHDWFF. Written as DNA, the CDR3 is TGTGCCAGCAGCCTATTTCACGATTGGTTCTTC. The full variable domain, its missing parts supplied by reference TRBV7-2 and TRBJ2-1, is GAGVSQSPSNKVTEKGKDVELRCDPISGHTALYWYRQSLGQGLEFLIYFQGNSAPDKSGLPSDRFSAERTGGSVSTLTIQRTQQEDSAVYLCASSLFHDWFFGPGTRLTVL.

Concerning this clonotype: At one end, the junction sequence differs from germline, possibly due to a read error. The rearrangement joins TRBV3-1 to TRBJ1-5; D unresolved. CDR3 size: 14 residues. CDR1 and CDR2 (germline): LGHDT, YNNKEL (reference sequence). The CDR3 protein is CASNQVYGNQPQHF. As DNA, the CDR3 is TGTGCCAGCAACCAAGTCTACGGAAATCAGCCCCAGCATTTT.

This clonotype was picked up a small number of times. The V and J genes are TRBV3-1 and TRBJ2-2; no clear D gene. Germline V gene data show CDR1 as LGHDT and CDR2 as YNNKEL (reference sequence). CDR3 size: 13 residues. Trimming pared 3 bases from V and 5 bases from J, leaving 7 bases between. The CDR3 DNA reads as TGTGCCAGCAGCCATGCAGTTACCGGGGAGCTGTTTTTT. Residues: CASSHAVTGELFF.

The chain carries TRBV20-1 and TRBJ1-1; D is undetermined. Germline CDR1 is DFQATT and CDR2 is SNEGSKA (reference sequence). Trimming took off 0 bases at V and 11 bases at J, with 16 bases between the two ends. There are 13 residues in the CDR3. As DNA, the CDR3 is TGCAGTGCTAGAGATATCCGCATACGGGTTGCTTTCTTT. Residues: CSARDIRIRVAFF.

This clonotype has more than one count but fewer than ten. The genes are TRBV7-9 and TRBJ1-4, with a tentative D call TRBD1 (5 bases). V lost 2 bases, J lost 5 bases, and 12 bases lay in between. This CDR3 has 15 residues. Germline CDR1 and CDR2: SEHNR and FQNEAQ (reference sequence). In DNA, the CDR3 is TGTGCCAGCAGCTTAAGAAGCCGGGGGAATGAAAAACTGTTTTTT. It encodes CASSLRSRGNEKLFF.

The V gene is TRBV14, the J gene TRBJ2-1; 8 bases fit TRBD2. The CDR3 sequence is 17 residues long. With 1 base clipped from V and 0 bases from J, the junction kept 5 bases outside the gene matches. Germline V lookup: CDR1 SGHDN, CDR2 FVKESK. This chain's CDR3 is CASSQGLAGISYNEQFF. As DNA, the CDR3 is TGTGCCAGCAGCCAAGGGTTAGCGGGGATCTCCTACAATGAGCAGTTCTTC.

This chain connects TRBV5-6 to TRBJ1-1; D is unresolved. This CDR3 contains 15 residues. The V gene lost 7 bases and the J gene lost 1 base, with 17 bases spanning the gap. CDR1 is SGHDT, CDR2 YYEEEE, per germline. The CDR3 nucleotides read TGTGCCAGCGGGCTATTAGTAGCTCGGAACACTGAAGCTTTCTTT. It translates to CASGLLVARNTEAFF.

This clonotype was counted a few times. The rearrangement uses TRBV4-1 and TRBJ2-4; 9 bases align to TRBD1. After removal of 2 bases from V and 10 bases from J, the junction contained 9 bases not matched to a gene. The CDR3 contains 15 residues. Germline assignment: CDR1 MGHRA and CDR2 YSYEKL. The CDR3 nucleotides read TGCGCCAGCAGCCAACAGGGGACAGGGCGGGGGATTCAGTACTTC. Protein: CASSQQGTGRGIQYF.